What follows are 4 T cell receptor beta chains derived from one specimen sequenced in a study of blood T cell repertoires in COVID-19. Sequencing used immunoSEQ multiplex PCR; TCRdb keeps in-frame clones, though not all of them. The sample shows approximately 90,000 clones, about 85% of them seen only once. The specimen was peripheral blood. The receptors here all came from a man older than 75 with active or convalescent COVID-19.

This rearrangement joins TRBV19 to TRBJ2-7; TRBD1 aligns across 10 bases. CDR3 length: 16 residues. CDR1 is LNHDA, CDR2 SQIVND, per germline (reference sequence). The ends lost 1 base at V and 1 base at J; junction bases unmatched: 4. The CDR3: CASSIGGTGVSYEQYF. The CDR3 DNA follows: TGTGCCAGTAGTATAGGGGGGACAGGGGTTTCCTACGAGCAGTACTTC. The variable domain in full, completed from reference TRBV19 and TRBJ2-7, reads DGGITQSPKYLFRKEGQNVTLSCEQNLNHDAMYWYRQDPGQGLRLIYYSQIVNDFQKGDIAEGYSVSREKKESFPLTVTSAQKNPTAFYLCASSIGGTGVSYEQYFGPGTRLTVT.

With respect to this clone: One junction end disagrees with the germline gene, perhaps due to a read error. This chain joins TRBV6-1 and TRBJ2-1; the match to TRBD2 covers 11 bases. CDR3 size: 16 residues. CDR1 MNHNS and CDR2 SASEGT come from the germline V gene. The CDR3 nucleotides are TGTGCCAGCAGGGAAGGTAGCGGGGGGGCTTACAATGAGCAGTTCTTC. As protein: CASREGSGGAYNEQFF.

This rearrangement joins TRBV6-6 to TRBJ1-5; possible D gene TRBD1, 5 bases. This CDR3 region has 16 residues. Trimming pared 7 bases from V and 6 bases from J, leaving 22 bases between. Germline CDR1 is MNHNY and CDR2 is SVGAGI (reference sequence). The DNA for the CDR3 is TGTGCCAGCACCGCCAGTGGTAGAGGGGAGGGTCAGCCCCAGCATTTT. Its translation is CASTASGRGEGQPQHF.

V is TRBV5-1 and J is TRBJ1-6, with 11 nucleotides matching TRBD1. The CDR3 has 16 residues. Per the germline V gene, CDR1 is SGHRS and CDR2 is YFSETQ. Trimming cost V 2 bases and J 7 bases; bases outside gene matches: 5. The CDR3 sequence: CASSFRTGGRNSPLHF. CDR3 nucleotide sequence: TGCGCCAGCAGCTTTCGGACAGGGGGCAGGAATTCACCCCTCCACTTT.